The 25 T cell receptor beta chains below all came from one sample that was sequenced in a study of T cell responses to AZD1222 COVID-19 vaccine. Clones were read by immunoSEQ multiplex PCR, and TCRdb kept only the in-frame ones, dropping some. There are 75,000 to 100,000 clones in the sample; 80% to 90% occur only once, and around 5.9% lies in the top ten. The sample here was peripheral blood, taken on day 0 of AZD1222 vaccination. These receptors came from an adult in good health.

The CDR3 is CASSLWADSNQPQHF. The CDR3 nucleotides are TGTGCCAGCAGCTTATGGGCGGATAGCAATCAGCCCCAGCATTTT. The V call is TRBV7-2, the J call TRBJ1-5; no clear D gene. CDR1 SGHTA and CDR2 FQGNSA come from the germline V gene. The CDR3 has 15 amino acids. Trimming removed 2 bases at V and 0 bases at J, with 8 bases between. The full variable domain, rest sourced from reference TRBV7-2 and TRBJ1-5, is GAGVSQSPSNKVTEKGKDVELRCDPISGHTALYWYRQSLGQGLEFLIYFQGNSAPDKSGLPSDRFSAERTGGSVSTLTIQRTQQEDSAVYLCASSLWADSNQPQHFGDGTRLSIL.

The chain uses TRBV5-1 and TRBJ1-4; D is undetermined. The V end was cut by 0 bases, the J end by 0 bases, with 3 bases between. Germline CDR1 reads SGHRS; CDR2 reads YFSETQ. The CDR3 covers 14 residues. CDR3 in amino acids: CASSLDSTNEKLFF. CDR3 DNA: TGCGCCAGCAGCTTGGACTCAACTAATGAAAAACTGTTTTTT.

This chain uses TRBV11-3 with TRBJ2-3; TRBD2 is a possible D gene (5 bases). Germline CDR1 is SGHNT and CDR2 is YENEEA. Trimming removed 3 bases at V and 9 bases at J, with 19 bases between. The CDR3 has 15 amino acids. The CDR3 nucleotides are TGTGCCAGCAGCTTCCAACGGGGAAGCACTTACACGCAGTATTTT. This sequence encodes CASSFQRGSTYTQYF.

The chain combines TRBV12-3 or TRBV12-4 with TRBJ1-1, with D unclear. The CDR3 length is 13 residues. The V end was cut by 2 bases, the J end by 5 bases, with 9 bases between. The CDR3 DNA sequence: TGTGCCAGCAGTTTATTGGGAGGGACTGAAGCTTTCTTT. It specifies CASSLLGGTEAFF.

This chain uses TRBV30 with TRBJ1-1; no clear D gene. CDR1 GTSNPN and CDR2 SVGIG come from the germline V gene (reference sequence). Trimming took off 5 bases at V and 0 bases at J, with 10 bases between the two ends. The CDR3 has 13 residues. The DNA for the CDR3 is TGTGCCTGGGTCCGTATCTTGAACACTGAAGCTTTCTTT. This translates into CAWVRILNTEAFF.

The rearrangement uses TRBV28 and TRBJ2-7, with 9 positions matching TRBD2. V dropped 4 bases and J dropped 2; count of bases not matched to a gene: 6. Germline lookup yields CDR1 MDHEN and CDR2 SYDVKM. This CDR3 is built from 15 residues. CDR3 DNA: TGTGCCAGCAGTTCCCCGGGCGGGGGGGCCTACGAGCAGTACTTC. As protein: CASSSPGGGAYEQYF.

The rearrangement joins TRBV11-2 to TRBJ2-3; no definite D call. Germline CDR1 is SGHAT and CDR2 is FQNNGV. Trimming cost V 7 bases and J 0 bases, with 14 bases left between them. The CDR3 has 15 amino acids. The CDR3 reads CASNGRKASTDTQYF. The CDR3 coding sequence is TGTGCCAGCAATGGTCGCAAGGCTAGCACAGATACGCAGTATTTT.

The rearrangement joins TRBV12-5 to TRBJ1-4; D possibly corresponds to TRBD1 (5 bases). Looked up from germline, CDR1 is LGHNT and CDR2 is FRNRAP. CDR3 length: 15 residues. V was cut by 4 bases and J by 3 bases, with 12 bases left in between. Here the CDR3 DNA reads TGTGCTAGTGGTTCTACAGGAGGCCCTAATGAAAAACTGTTTTTT. Its translation is CASGSTGGPNEKLFF.

The chain carries TRBV5-1 and TRBJ1-4; the match to TRBD1 covers 7 bases. The CDR3 totals 15 residues. Trimming at V came to 3 bases and at J to 7 bases, leaving 9 bases not matched to a gene. The V gene's germline CDR1 is SGHRS and CDR2 YFSETQ. In nucleotides, the CDR3 is TGCGCCAGCAGCTCCGGACAGGCCGGTAGTGAAAAACTGTTTTTT. This codes for CASSSGQAGSEKLFF.

The rearrangement links TRBV6-2 or TRBV6-3 to TRBJ1-5, with D possibly being TRBD1 (5 bases). This CDR3 spans 14 amino acids. The V gene lost 0 bases and the J gene lost 5 bases, with 8 bases spanning the gap. Germline V gives CDR1 MNHEY, CDR2 SVGEGT. Here the CDR3 DNA reads TGTGCCAGCAGTTACTCGGACAAGTATCAGCCCCAGCATTTT. Translation gives CASSYSDKYQPQHF.

The chain couples TRBV6-5 to TRBJ1-1; TRBD1 might be the D (5 bases). This CDR3 spans 12 amino acids. Germline values: CDR1 MNHEY, CDR2 SVGAGI. V was cut by 7 bases and J by 7 bases, with 13 bases left in between. CDR3 in amino acids: CASTQGNLEAFF. The CDR3 bases are TGTGCCAGCACCCAGGGCAATCTTGAAGCTTTCTTT.

The chain is built from TRBV3-1 (or the pseudogene TRBV3-2) and TRBJ2-7, with D tentatively TRBD1 or TRBD2 (5 bases each). V lost 4 bases and J 1 base, leaving 14 bases between the germline ends. CDR1 is LGHDT and CDR2 is YNNKEL in the germline V gene (reference sequence). There are 15 residues in the CDR3. This chain's CDR3 is CASSRAGTGSYEQYF. CDR3 nucleotides: TGTGCCAGCAGCCGTGCCGGGACGGGGTCCTACGAGCAGTACTTC.

This clone was recorded only once. This rearrangement joins TRBV6-5 to TRBJ2-6; no firm D call. The germline gives CDR1 MNHEY, CDR2 SVGAGI. V was trimmed by 6 bases and J by 2 bases, leaving 5 bases between them. This CDR3 spans 13 amino acids. The CDR3 DNA reads as TGTGCCAGCAGGAAGACTGGGGCCAACGTCCTGACTTTC. Protein: CASRKTGANVLTF.

This rearrangement joins TRBV19 to TRBJ1-5; 7 positions agree with TRBD1. The V gene end was trimmed by 5 bases and the J gene end by 2 bases; junction bases not matched to a gene: 6. Germline CDR1 LNHDA, CDR2 SQIVND (reference sequence). The CDR3 runs 15 residues. In DNA form, the CDR3 reads TGTGCCAGTAGTGCCGGGACAGCCGGCAATCAGCCCCAGCATTTT. Its translation: CASSAGTAGNQPQHF.

The chain is built from TRBV5-6 and TRBJ2-3; D is possibly TRBD2 (6 bases). The germline V and J ends were trimmed by 4 bases and 1 base, with 10 bases remaining between them. Germline V gene data show CDR1 as SGHDT and CDR2 as YYEEEE. This CDR3 spans 14 amino acids. The CDR3 nucleotides read TGTGCCAGCAGCCCGGGGGAGCGCACAGATACGCAGTATTTT. It codes for CASSPGERTDTQYF.

This sequence joins TRBV20-1 and TRBJ1-1; no clear D. The CDR3 is 13 amino acids. Trimming cost V 3 bases and J 1 base, with 9 bases left between them. Looked up from germline, CDR1 is DFQATT and CDR2 is SNEGSKA (reference sequence). The CDR3 DNA sequence: TGCAGTGCTAGTCGGGAGCCGAACACTGAAGCTTTCTTT. Protein sequence: CSASREPNTEAFF.

The table lists this clone with a count of one. V and J are TRBV7-2 and TRBJ2-7; D uncertain. The V gene's germline CDR1 is SGHTA and CDR2 FQGNSA. The V and J ends lost 5 bases and 0 bases respectively, with 11 bases between them. This CDR3 has 14 amino acids. CDR3 DNA sequence: TGTGCCAGCAGCGGCAGGATTTCCTCCTACGAGCAGTACTTC. Amino acids: CASSGRISSYEQYF.

The chain has TRBV15 and TRBJ1-5; perhaps TRBD1 as D (6 bases). Trimming took 4 bases from V and 7 from J, leaving 20 bases between them. The length of the CDR3 is 16 residues. Germline V gene lookup returns CDR1 LNHNV and CDR2 YYDKDF (reference sequence). CDR3 loop: CATSNSPGQQGQPQHF. DNA for the CDR3: TGTGCCACCAGCAACAGCCCCGGGCAACAGGGCCAGCCCCAGCATTTT.

This clone has only a few counts. This chain joins TRBV10-3 and TRBJ2-3; perhaps TRBD2 as D (7 bases). Deletions cut 4 bases from V and 6 bases from J, with 14 bases between. The length of the CDR3 is 14 residues. Germline loops: CDR1 ENHRY, CDR2 SYGVKD. The CDR3 DNA reads TGTGCCATCAGTGGGGGGGGCGCAGCCGATACGCAGTATTTT. It is translated as CAISGGGAADTQYF.

Only one count was recorded for this clone. The CDR3 DNA sequence: TGCGCCAGCAGCCACCCGCGGGGGATGGAAAGCCATTCACCCCTCCACTTT. Encoded protein: CASSHPRGMESHSPLHF. The rearrangement uses TRBV4-1 and TRBJ1-6, with a weak D call TRBD1 (5 bases). The V gene lost 3 bases and the J gene lost 8 bases, with 20 bases spanning the gap. The CDR3 totals 17 residues. Per germline, CDR1 MGHRA and CDR2 YSYEKL.

The chain is built from TRBV9 and TRBJ2-5; D uncertain. V lost 3 bases and J lost 2, with 11 bases in between. The germline CDR1 and CDR2 sequences are SGDLS and YYNGEE. The CDR3 runs 14 residues. CDR3 in DNA: TGTGCCAGCAGCGAGAGTAGTGTACAAGAGACCCAGTACTTC. Its translation is CASSESSVQETQYF.

The chain recombines TRBV10-3 with TRBJ1-1; a weak D match, TRBD1 (6 bases). Germline V lookup: CDR1 ENHRY, CDR2 SYGVKD. CDR3 length: 14 residues. Trimming shortened V by 7 bases and J by 0 bases, and 12 bases separated the two germline ends. The CDR3 nucleotides are TGTGCCATCAAAGGAGGACAGCTGAACACTGAAGCTTTCTTT. This codes for CAIKGGQLNTEAFF.

The rearrangement uses TRBV7-9 and TRBJ2-5; 9 bases map to TRBD2. Trimming at V came to 5 bases and at J to 5 bases, leaving 18 bases not matched to a gene. Germline lookup yields CDR1 SEHNR and CDR2 FQNEAQ (reference sequence). This CDR3 comprises 18 residues. The CDR3 coding sequence is TGTGCCAGCAGCCTCACGGGACTAGCTTTCTCGGGTATGGAGACCCAGTACTTC. This codes for CASSLTGLAFSGMETQYF.

The V call is TRBV6-5, the J call TRBJ1-1; D not resolved. Trimming stripped 0 bases from V and 1 base from J, with 3 bases between. This CDR3 spans 13 amino acids. Germline values: CDR1 MNHEY, CDR2 SVGAGI. CDR3 bases: TGTGCCAGCAGTTACTCACAGAACACTGAAGCTTTCTTT. This encodes CASSYSQNTEAFF.

The chain combines TRBV30 with TRBJ2-7; D remains unclear. Trimming removed 3 bases from V and 3 bases from J, with 6 bases in between. Germline values: CDR1 GTSNPN, CDR2 SVGIG (reference sequence). The CDR3 covers 11 residues. The CDR3 bases are TGTGCCTGGAGAGGCGACTACGAGCAGTACTTC. Encoded protein: CAWRGDYEQYF.